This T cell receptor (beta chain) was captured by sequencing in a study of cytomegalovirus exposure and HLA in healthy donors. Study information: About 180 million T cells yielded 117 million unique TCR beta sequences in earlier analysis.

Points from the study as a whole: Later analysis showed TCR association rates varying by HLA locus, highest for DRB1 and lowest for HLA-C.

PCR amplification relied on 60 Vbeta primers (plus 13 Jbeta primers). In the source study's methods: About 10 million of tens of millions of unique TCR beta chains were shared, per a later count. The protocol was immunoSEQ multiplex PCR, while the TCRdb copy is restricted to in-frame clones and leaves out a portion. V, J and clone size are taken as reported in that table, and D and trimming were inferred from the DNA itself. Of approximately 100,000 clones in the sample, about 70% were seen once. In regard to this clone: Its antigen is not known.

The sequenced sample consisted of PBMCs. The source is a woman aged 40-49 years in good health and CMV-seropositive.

The CDR3, as DNA: TGTGCCTGGGCAGTTCAGGGACTCGGTTATGGCTACACCTTC. Translating gives CAWAVQGLGYGYTF. The V and J genes are TRBV30 and TRBJ1-2, with D possibly being TRBD1 (5 bases). The CDR3 extends over 14 amino acids. Trimming cost V 5 bases and J 5 bases, with 18 bases left between them. Germline V lookup: CDR1 GTSNPN, CDR2 SVGIG (reference sequence).